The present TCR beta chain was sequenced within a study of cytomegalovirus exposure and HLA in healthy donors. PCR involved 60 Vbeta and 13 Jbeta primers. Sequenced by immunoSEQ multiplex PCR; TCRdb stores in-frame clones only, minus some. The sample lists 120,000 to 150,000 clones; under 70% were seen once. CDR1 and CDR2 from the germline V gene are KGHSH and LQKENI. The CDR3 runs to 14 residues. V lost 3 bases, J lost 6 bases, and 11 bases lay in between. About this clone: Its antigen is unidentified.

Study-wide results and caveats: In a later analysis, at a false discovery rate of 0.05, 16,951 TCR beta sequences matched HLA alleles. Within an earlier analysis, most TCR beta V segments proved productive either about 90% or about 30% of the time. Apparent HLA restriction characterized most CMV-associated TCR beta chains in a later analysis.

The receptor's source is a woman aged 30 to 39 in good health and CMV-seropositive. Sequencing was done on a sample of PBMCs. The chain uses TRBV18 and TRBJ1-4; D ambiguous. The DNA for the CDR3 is TGTGCCAGCTCACCCCTCCGGGGAGATGAAAAACTGTTTTTT. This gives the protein CASSPLRGDEKLFF.